The 30 T cell receptor beta chains below were found in one sample sequenced in a study of cytomegalovirus exposure and HLA in healthy donors (dated by TCRdb to about 2017). The library was obtained by the immunoSEQ multiplex PCR assay. A mixture of 60 forward primers for TCR Vbeta segments and 13 reverse primers for TCR Jbeta segments was used in the multiplex PCR. The clones in this table, taken by TCRdb from immuneACCESS, are in-frame only. Not every clone is retained; where verified, under half of the shortfall comes from an unresolved V gene, and the cause of the rest is unknown. The sample table records some 180,000 clones; 75% to 85% of these occur just once. Together, the top ten hold 3.5% to 4.5% of the sample. The sequenced sample was PBMCs. Receptors originate from an older woman in good health and CMV-seropositive.

The chain joins TRBV7-3 to TRBJ2-1; TRBD2 matches at 9 bases. The junction had 8 bases not matched to a gene; V was cut back by 5 bases and J by 9 bases. CDR1 SGHTA and CDR2 FQGTGA come from the germline V gene. The CDR3 consists of 14 residues. The DNA for the CDR3 is TGTGCCAGCAGCCTGATGGGGACTAGCAGTGAGCAGTTCTTC. It specifies CASSLMGTSSEQFF.

This sequence joins TRBV11-2 and TRBJ1-3; D is perhaps TRBD1 (6 bases). CDR3 length equals 15 residues. V gave up 5 bases and J gave up 8 bases, with 19 bases separating them. Looked up from germline, CDR1 is SGHAT and CDR2 is FQNNGV. The CDR3 sequence: CASSGTRQARDTIYF. The CDR3 coding sequence is TGTGCCAGCAGCGGTACTCGACAGGCTCGGGACACCATATATTTT. Filled out from reference TRBV11-2 and TRBJ1-3, the complete variable domain reads EAGVAQSPRYKIIEKRQSVAFWCNPISGHATLYWYQQILGQGPKLLIQFQNNGVVDDSQLPKDRFSAERLKGVDSTLKIQPAKLEDSAVYLCASSGTRQARDTIYFGEGSWLTVV.

This chain links TRBV5-8 with TRBJ1-1, with 7 bases fitting TRBD1. The germline CDR1 and CDR2 sequences are SGHTS and YDEGEE. The J segment lost 7 bases and the V segment lost 4 bases, leaving 7 bases of the junction unmatched. CDR3 length equals 13 residues. DNA for the CDR3: TGTGCCAGCAGCCTGGGACAGCAGTTTGAAGCTTTCTTT. It yields the protein CASSLGQQFEAFF.

The rearrangement joins TRBV5-1 to TRBJ2-3; D unclear. The CDR3 contains 14 residues. The V end lost 1 base, the J end lost 6 bases, and 12 bases lay between the germline ends. Germline V gene sequence: CDR1 SGHRS, CDR2 YFSETQ. CDR3 nucleotide sequence: TGCGCCAGCAGCTTGAATCTACCCGGGGATACGCAGTATTTT. Residues: CASSLNLPGDTQYF.

The chain joins TRBV18 to TRBJ1-2; 8 nucleotides agree with TRBD1. CDR1 is KGHSH and CDR2 is LQKENI in the germline V gene. The CDR3 loop spans 15 amino acids. Trimming took 2 bases from V and 5 from J; bases not matched to a gene: 7. In DNA form, the CDR3 reads TGTGCCAGCTCACCATCGACAGGGGCGAAGTATGGCTACACCTTC. Protein: CASSPSTGAKYGYTF.

The chain recombines TRBV7-2 with TRBJ1-2, with 7 bases aligning to TRBD1. This CDR3 is built from 16 residues. Germline values: CDR1 SGHTA, CDR2 FQGNSA. V lost 1 base to trimming and J lost 0 bases; unmatched junction nucleotides: 5. CDR3 protein: CASSLVGQGANYGYTF. The CDR3 bases are TGTGCCAGCAGCTTAGTGGGGCAGGGGGCTAACTATGGCTACACCTTC.

The V gene is TRBV6-6, the J gene TRBJ2-1; 8 nucleotides align to TRBD1. Trimming took 4 bases from V and 4 from J; bases not matched to a gene: 6. This CDR3 comprises 15 residues. Germline V gene sequence: CDR1 MNHNY, CDR2 SVGAGI (reference sequence). The CDR3 here is CASSWQGANYNEQFF. The CDR3 DNA reads TGTGCCAGCAGTTGGCAGGGGGCAAATTACAATGAGCAGTTCTTC.

The chain employs TRBV5-1 and TRBJ1-2; tentatively, D is TRBD1 (6 bases). From germline, CDR1 is SGHRS and CDR2 YFSETQ. Trimming left V 4 bases short and J 4 bases short, with 11 bases between. This CDR3 contains 13 residues. CDR3 in amino acids: CASSVDRSYGYTF. The CDR3 nucleotides are TGCGCCAGCAGCGTTGACAGGAGCTATGGCTACACCTTC.

J is TRBJ2-1 and V is TRBV7-2; 7 bases map to TRBD1. CDR1 and CDR2 from the germline V gene are SGHTA and FQGNSA. The CDR3 has 13 amino acids. The trim removed 5 bases at V and 8 bases at J, leaving 6 bases unmatched. As DNA, the CDR3 is TGTGCCAGCAGCCCGAACAGGGGCGATGAGCAGTTCTTC. It specifies CASSPNRGDEQFF.

This rearrangement joins TRBV28 to TRBJ1-5; 9 bases agree with TRBD1. V was pared by 8 bases and J by 10 bases, with 9 bases of the junction left unmatched. This CDR3 comprises 13 residues. Germline V gene sequence: CDR1 MDHEN, CDR2 SYDVKM. The CDR3 here is CASCRQGVSPQHF. The CDR3, as DNA: TGTGCCAGCTGTCGACAGGGGGTGAGTCCCCAGCATTTT.

This clone was recorded once. For the CDR3, the DNA is TGCAGGGCACAGGGGACCTATGGCTACACCTTC. Its protein is CRAQGTYGYTF. The J gene is TRBJ1-2, the V gene TRBV20-1, with 7 nucleotides matching TRBD1. Germline V gives CDR1 DFQATT, CDR2 SNEGSKA (reference sequence). The CDR3 is 11 residues long.

In this sample, this clone turned up a few times. The V gene is TRBV7-9, the J gene TRBJ2-3; the D gene is possibly TRBD2 (5 bases). The germline V gene has CDR1 SEHNR and CDR2 FQNEAQ (reference sequence). Deletions cut 0 bases from V and 6 bases from J, with 13 bases between. The CDR3 consists of 15 residues. The CDR3 nucleotides are TGTGCCAGCAGCTTAGCCGCGGCGGGTGGGGATACGCAGTATTTT. This sequence encodes CASSLAAAGGDTQYF. The entire variable domain, with the rest obtained from reference TRBV7-9 and TRBJ2-3, is as follows: DTGVSQNPRHKITKRGQNVTFRCDPISEHNRLYWYRQTLGQGPEFLTYFQNEAQLEKSRLLSDRFSAERPKGSFSTLEIQRTEQGDSAMYLCASSLAAAGGDTQYFGPGTRLTVL.

The rearrangement joins TRBV10-3 to TRBJ1-2; possibly TRBD1 for D (6 bases). There are 13 residues in the CDR3. Germline V gene lookup returns CDR1 ENHRY and CDR2 SYGVKD. The ends were cut back, 4 bases at V and 1 base at J, with 7 bases in the middle. CDR3 protein: CAISVDSNYGYTF. The DNA of the CDR3 is TGTGCCATCAGTGTGGACAGTAACTATGGCTACACCTTC.

V usage is TRBV7-9 and J usage is TRBJ2-7, with D possibly matching TRBD1 (5 bases). Germline assignment: CDR1 SEHNR and CDR2 FQNEAQ (reference sequence). V gave up 6 bases and J gave up 1 base, with 10 bases separating them. The CDR3 spans 13 residues. CDR3 sequence: CASRLTGSYEQYF. CDR3 in DNA: TGTGCCAGCAGGCTTACAGGATCCTACGAGCAGTACTTC. Full variable domain (remainder filled in from reference TRBV7-9 and TRBJ2-7): DTGVSQNPRHKITKRGQNVTFRCDPISEHNRLYWYRQTLGQGPEFLTYFQNEAQLEKSRLLSDRFSAERPKGSFSTLEIQRTEQGDSAMYLCASRLTGSYEQYFGPGTRLTVT.

For this clone: It may be a read error: a sequence one base away is much more abundant. The chain is built from TRBV6-1 and TRBJ2-7; D ambiguous. CDR3 length: 12 amino acids. CDR1 and CDR2 (germline): MNHNS, SASEGT. Trimming took off 5 bases at V and 0 bases at J, with 5 bases between the two ends. The CDR3 DNA reads as TGTGCCAGCAGTAGGAGCTCCTACGAGCAGTACTTC. Protein: CASSRSSYEQYF.

The chain couples TRBV29-1 to TRBJ2-1; a possible D gene is TRBD1 (6 bases). The CDR3 extends over 14 amino acids. Trimming shortened V by 7 bases and J by 0 bases, and 13 bases separated the two germline ends. CDR1 and CDR2 from the germline V gene are SQVTM and ANQGSEA. CDR3 in amino acids: CSGDTQSSYNEQFF. CDR3 coding DNA: TGCAGCGGGGACACCCAGAGCTCCTACAATGAGCAGTTCTTC.

The rearrangement joins TRBV7-9 to TRBJ1-1, with a possible D match to TRBD1 (6 bases). The germline V gene has CDR1 SEHNR and CDR2 FQNEAQ (reference sequence). The CDR3 covers 15 residues. The V end was cut by 1 base, the J end by 5 bases, with 14 bases between. The CDR3 nucleotides read TGTGCCAGCAGCTTAGTCGGGGGGGCGCCGACTGAAGCTTTCTTT. Its translation: CASSLVGGAPTEAFF.

A word on this clone: The junction and the germline gene differ at one end; a read error may be behind it. The chain combines TRBV5-4 with TRBJ1-2; weak D call: TRBD1 (6 bases). CDR3 length: 14 amino acids. The V gene's germline CDR1 is SGHNT and CDR2 YYREEE (reference sequence). CDR3 sequence (DNA): TGTGCCAGCAGCTTGGGACAGGCTAACTATGGCTGCACCTTC. Amino acids: CASSLGQANYGCTF. The full variable domain, rest sourced from reference TRBV5-4 and TRBJ1-2, is ETGVTQSPTHLIKTRGQQVTLRCSSQSGHNTVSWYQQALGQGPQFIFQYYREEENGRGNFPPRFSGLQFPNYSSELNVNALELDDSALYLCASSLGQANYGCTFGSGTRLTVV.

This clone appeared a few times. The CDR3 spells CASSTRAAANEKLFF. CDR3 nucleotides: TGCGCCAGCAGCACCAGGGCTGCTGCTAATGAAAAACTGTTTTTT. The J gene is TRBJ1-4, the V gene TRBV5-1, with D possibly matching TRBD1 (5 bases). The CDR3 spans 15 residues. Between the trimmed V and J ends, which lost 4 bases and 3 bases, there was a span of 13 bases. Germline CDR1 reads SGHRS; CDR2 reads YFSETQ.

The chain couples TRBV9 to TRBJ2-1, with TRBD1 matching over 7 bases. The V gene end was trimmed by 4 bases and the J gene end by 2 bases; junction bases not matched to a gene: 3. The CDR3 consists of 14 residues. Germline V CDR1 and CDR2: SGDLS, YYNGEE. The chain's CDR3 is CASSTGQAYNEQFF. The CDR3, as DNA: TGTGCCAGCAGCACAGGACAGGCCTACAATGAGCAGTTCTTC.

V usage is TRBV5-1 and J usage is TRBJ1-6, with D maybe TRBD1 (5 bases). CDR1 is SGHRS and CDR2 is YFSETQ in the germline V gene. Trimming removed 5 bases from V and 7 bases from J, with 13 bases in between. CDR3 length: 14 amino acids. CDR3 region: CASSNPQVNSPLHF. In DNA, the CDR3 is TGCGCCAGCAGTAACCCACAGGTCAATTCACCCCTCCACTTT.

V gene TRBV19 combines with J gene TRBJ1-1; no clear D. V lost 5 bases and J lost 1, with 8 bases in between. The CDR3 spans 13 residues. Germline V gene sequence: CDR1 LNHDA, CDR2 SQIVND (reference sequence). CDR3 loop: CASSLLWNTEAFF. DNA for the CDR3: TGTGCCAGTAGTCTCCTCTGGAACACTGAAGCTTTCTTT.

The chain carries TRBV6-5 and TRBJ1-3; 7 bases map to TRBD1. The V segment lost 7 bases and the J segment 1 base; nucleotides outside the gene matches: 4. The CDR3 is 14 residues long. Germline assignment: CDR1 MNHEY and CDR2 SVGAGI. This CDR3 reads CASTMGQSGNTIYF. CDR3 DNA sequence: TGTGCCAGCACTATGGGACAGTCTGGAAACACCATATATTTT.

This chain connects TRBV18 to TRBJ2-3; TRBD2 aligns across 8 bases. V was clipped by 4 bases and J by 2 bases; unmatched bases: 14. Germline CDR1 KGHSH, CDR2 LQKENI. This CDR3 spans 18 amino acids. The CDR3 loop reads CASSLTRRRGGITDTQYF. The CDR3 nucleotides read TGTGCCAGCTCACTTACACGACGCCGGGGGGGGATCACAGATACGCAGTATTTT.

In its sample, this clone was seen once. The junction does not match germline at one end; this may be a read error. The V call is TRBV19, the J call TRBJ1-4; D call uncertain. Per the germline V gene, CDR1 is LNHDA and CDR2 is SQIVND (reference sequence). The CDR3 loop spans 13 amino acids. The CDR3 sequence is CATTTGINEILFF. The CDR3 nucleotides are TGTGCCACCACGACGGGGATTAATGAAATACTGTTTTTT.

The genes are TRBV28 and TRBJ1-1; unclear D gene. There are 12 residues in the CDR3. V lost 5 bases and J lost 5, with 9 bases in between. Germline V gene sequence: CDR1 MDHEN, CDR2 SYDVKM. This CDR3 is CASSTGLTEAFF. CDR3 nucleotides: TGTGCCAGCAGTACGGGGTTAACTGAAGCTTTCTTT.

The CDR3, as DNA: TGTGCCACCAGCAGAGAGGGCGGCAGGGGCTCTGGAAACACCATATATTTT. Amino acids: CATSREGGRGSGNTIYF. The V and J genes are TRBV15 and TRBJ1-3; maybe TRBD1 (6 bases). The CDR3 covers 17 residues. CDR1 LNHNV and CDR2 YYDKDF come from the germline V gene (reference sequence). V shed 0 bases and J shed 0 bases, with 12 bases lying between them.

This clone has more than one count but fewer than ten. The chain has TRBV11-2 and TRBJ2-7, with TRBD2 identical over 7 bases. There are 16 residues in the CDR3. Germline loops: CDR1 SGHAT, CDR2 FQNNGV. Trimming took 4 bases from V and 6 from J; bases not matched to a gene: 15. CDR3 coding DNA: TGTGCCAGCAGCTCAAGGCTATCAGCGGGGCTAAGCGAGCAGTACTTC. This translates into CASSSRLSAGLSEQYF.

The CDR3 loop reads CAWSWGVTGELFF. CDR3 nucleotide sequence: TGTGCCTGGAGTTGGGGGGTCACCGGGGAGCTGTTTTTT. This sequence joins TRBV30 and TRBJ2-2; weak D call: TRBD2 (6 bases). Germline lookup yields CDR1 GTSNPN and CDR2 SVGIG (reference sequence). V gave up 2 bases and J gave up 4 bases, with 8 bases separating them. The CDR3 runs 13 residues.

The chain joins TRBV6-1 to TRBJ1-4, with D tentatively TRBD1 (5 bases). Per germline, CDR1 MNHNS and CDR2 SASEGT. V lost 6 bases and J lost 5, with 16 bases in between. The CDR3 runs 15 residues. CDR3 sequence (DNA): TGTGCCAGCAGCCTGACGGGACTCGTAAATGAAAAACTGTTTTTT. Translated, it gives CASSLTGLVNEKLFF.